The 3 T cell receptor beta chains below all came from one sample that was sequenced in a study of breast tumors, draining lymph nodes, adjacent tissues. Samples came from axillary lymph nodes draining the breast cancer. TCRdb passed the multiplex PCR reads through MiXCR, listing each CDR3 protein once. The sample holds about 220,000 distinct CDR3 sequences, under 40% seen once. Source material: axillary lymph node tissue. Receptors were obtained from a female donor with breast cancer. Some clones in this sample may be carry-over from other donors' samples.

This clonotype was recorded at least ten times. The V call is TRBV10-3, the J call TRBJ1-4; D is ambiguous. Trimming took 2 bases from V and 8 from J, leaving 6 bases between them. The CDR3 covers 12 residues. Germline CDR1 ENHRY, CDR2 SYGVKD. The chain's CDR3 is CAISEGGEKLFF. DNA of the CDR3: TGTGCCATCAGTGAGGGAGGGGAAAAACTGTTTTTT.

Ten or more counts support this clonotype. The junction does not match germline at one end; this may be a read error. This chain uses TRBV5-1 with TRBJ1-6; D may be TRBD1 (6 bases). The CDR3 is 14 amino acids. Germline V lookup: CDR1 SGHRS, CDR2 YFSETQ. The CDR3 is CASSLTGSNSPLHF. The CDR3 coding sequence is TGTGCCAGCAGCTTAACAGGGAGTAATTCACCCCTCCACTTT.

This clonotype was observed many times. The CDR3 is CASSVTSGGGETQYF. In DNA, the CDR3 is TGTGCCAGCAGCGTAACTAGCGGGGGAGGAGAGACCCAGTACTTC. The rearrangement uses TRBV9 and TRBJ2-5, with 11 bases lining up with TRBD2. Germline V CDR1 and CDR2: SGDLS, YYNGEE. The CDR3 runs to 15 residues. V shed 1 base and J 4 bases; nucleotides not matched to a gene: 3.